This T cell receptor (beta chain) was sequenced during a study of T cells in Graves' hyperthyroidism and ophthalmopathy. Study results and caveats: In the analysis, a 13 V-J model separated ophthalmopathy from stable hyperthyroidism.

Authors of the study amplified TCR beta CDR3 regions from RNA transcripts. First-round RT-PCR with HTBI primers amplified the TCR CDR3 region. TCRdb processed the multiplex PCR reads anew with MiXCR; each CDR3 protein has one entry. The sample includes 300,000 to 450,000 distinct CDR3 sequences, roughly 18% seen only once; the top ten take 40%. About this clonotype itself: Its target is unknown.

CDR3 size: 14 residues. V lost 8 bases, J lost 4 bases, and 15 bases lay in between. CDR1 is SEHNR and CDR2 is FQNEAQ in the germline V gene (reference sequence). This clonotype was sampled from a man aged 18 to 30 with Graves' ophthalmopathy. Material: blood. The chain is built from TRBV7-9 and TRBJ1-3, with no clear D. The CDR3 loop reads CASGLRSEGNTIYF. CDR3 DNA: TGTGCCAGCGGACTAAGGTCGGAAGGAAACACCATATATTTT.